A selection of T cell receptor beta chains follows, all from one sample in a study of shared clonotypes between healthy human individuals. The protocol was immunoSEQ multiplex PCR, while the TCRdb copy is restricted to in-frame clones and leaves out a portion. The sample consists of about 680,000 clones, around 90% of them appearing once. The specimen was naive CD8+ T cells sorted from blood. The source of these receptors is a man younger than 45 in good health. Each CDR3 is given with its conserved first and last residue. D genes are given only for firm matches. Size is stated for part of the rows, as once, few or many counts, or as a class when the clone is expanded.

>TRBJ1-2|few|TRBV6-1|11|TRBD1
TGTGCCAGCGAAACAGGGGGTGGCTACACCTTC
CASETGGGYTF
>TRBJ2-3|NA|TRBV7-8|14|NA
TGTGCCAGCAGCTTAGGTCCGGGCGGAGATACGCAGTATTTT
CASSLGPGGDTQYF
>TRBJ2-5|NA|TRBV29-1|14|TRBD2
TGCAGCGTCTCGAAAGCGGGAGGGCCGGAGACCCAGTACTTC
CSVSKAGGPETQYF
>TRBJ2-1|NA|TRBV5-6|14|NA
TGTGCCAGCAGCTTGGGCGGGGGCTGGGATGAGCAGTTCTTC
CASSLGGGWDEQFF
>TRBJ2-7|NA|TRBV6-6|16|NA
TGTGCCAGCAGTTTTTATCTATGGGACACCTCCGACGAGCAGTACTTC
CASSFYLWDTSDEQYF
>TRBJ2-1|NA|TRBV10-1|17|TRBD1
TGCGCCAGCACTGACACTACGGACAGGGAATCCTACAATGAGCAGTTCTTC
CASTDTTDRESYNEQFF
>TRBJ1-5|NA|TRBV27|14|NA
TGTGCCAGCAGTTTACCCGGTAGCAATCAGCCCCAGCATTTT
CASSLPGSNQPQHF
>TRBJ2-7|NA|TRBV11-2|16|TRBD2
TGTGCCAGCAGCTTAGCCCCAGGACTAGCGGGGGACGAGCAGTACTTC
CASSLAPGLAGDEQYF
>TRBJ2-1|once|TRBV11-2|16|TRBD2
TGTGCCAGCAGCTTAAAGAAGCGGGACCCCTACAATGAGCAGTTCTTC
CASSLKKRDPYNEQFF
>TRBJ2-7|NA|TRBV6-5|15|TRBD2
TGTGCCAGCAGTTACTCCCCTAGCGGGAGTTTCGAGCAGTACTTC
CASSYSPSGSFEQYF
>TRBJ2-1|NA|TRBV29-1|15|NA
TGCAGCGTTGAAGCCCCGGGAAACAATTACAATGAGCAGTTCTTC
CSVEAPGNNYNEQFF
>TRBJ2-1|NA|TRBV6-1|15|TRBD2
TGTGCCAGCAGTGATTGGGGACTAGGCCGTAATGAGCAGTTCTTC
CASSDWGLGRNEQFF
>TRBJ2-1|NA|TRBV7-9|19|TRBD2
TGTGCCAGCAGCCCATGGACTAGCGGGAGAGGGGACACCTACAATGAGCAGTTCTTC
CASSPWTSGRGDTYNEQFF
>TRBJ2-1|NA|TRBV27|15|TRBD2
TGTGCCAGCAGAACCGGTAGCGGGTGGTACAATGAGCAGTTCTTC
CASRTGSGWYNEQFF
>TRBJ2-5|NA|TRBV5-1|15|TRBD1
TGCGCCAGCAGCTTCGGACAGGGAGGCAGAGAGACCCAGTACTTC
CASSFGQGGRETQYF
>TRBJ1-5|NA|TRBV6-1|15|TRBD1
TGTGCCAGCAGTGGACAGGGACGGAGGAGTCAGCCCCAGCATTTT
CASSGQGRRSQPQHF
>TRBJ2-1|NA|TRBV7-9|17|TRBD2
TGTGCCAGCAGCTTAAATCGCGGGACTAGGGCCGCTTGGGAGCAGTTCTTC
CASSLNRGTRAAWEQFF
>TRBJ1-2|NA|TRBV2|14|NA
TGTGCCAGCAAACCGGAGGGGGGTGCCTATGGCTACACCTTC
CASKPEGGAYGYTF
>TRBJ2-7|NA|TRBV27|14|TRBD1
TGTGCCAGCAGTAATGGACAGGGTCCCCACGAGCAGTACTTC
CASSNGQGPHEQYF
>TRBJ2-3|NA|TRBV25-1|12|NA
TGTGCCAGCAGTGGGAGGGTAGAGTCGCAGTATTTT
CASSGRVESQYF
>TRBJ2-1|NA|TRBV2|13|NA
TGTGCCAGCAGGCTGGGGGGAAACAATGAGCAGTTCTTC
CASRLGGNNEQFF
>TRBJ2-1|NA|TRBV2|13|NA
TGTGCCAGCAGTGAGACTTACAGTCATGAGCAGTTCTTC
CASSETYSHEQFF
>TRBJ1-4|NA|TRBV25-1|13|NA
TGTGCCAGCAGGGGGGGCCATAATGAAAAACTGTTTTTT
CASRGGHNEKLFF
>TRBJ2-7|NA|TRBV7-8|18|TRBD2
TGTGCCAGCAGTTTGGGACTAGCGGGGACGACTAGCTCCTACGAGCAGTACTTC
CASSLGLAGTTSSYEQYF
>TRBJ2-7|NA|TRBV27|14|NA
TGTGCCAGCAGTTTACGTGACGAGTCCTACGAGCAGTACTTC
CASSLRDESYEQYF
>TRBJ1-5|NA|TRBV7-8|14|NA
TGTGCCAGCAGCTCAGGACAGAGGGGCCAGCCCCAGCATTTT
CASSSGQRGQPQHF
>TRBJ2-1|NA|TRBV19|13|NA
TGTGCCAGTAGTTTTCCCAGGAACAATGAGCAGTTCTTC
CASSFPRNNEQFF
>TRBJ2-7|few|TRBV2|13|NA
TGTGCCAGCAGTCGGGGACGGGACTACGAGCAGTACTTC
CASSRGRDYEQYF
>TRBJ1-1|NA|TRBV21-1|16|NA
TGTGCCAGCAGCCCCCAGGGTCTCAGTTGGAACACTGAAGCTTTCTTT
CASSPQGLSWNTEAFF
>TRBJ1-1|NA|TRBV4-3|14|NA
TGCGCCAGCAGGCAAGGGAATTGGCAGGGTGAAGCTTTCTTT
CASRQGNWQGEAFF